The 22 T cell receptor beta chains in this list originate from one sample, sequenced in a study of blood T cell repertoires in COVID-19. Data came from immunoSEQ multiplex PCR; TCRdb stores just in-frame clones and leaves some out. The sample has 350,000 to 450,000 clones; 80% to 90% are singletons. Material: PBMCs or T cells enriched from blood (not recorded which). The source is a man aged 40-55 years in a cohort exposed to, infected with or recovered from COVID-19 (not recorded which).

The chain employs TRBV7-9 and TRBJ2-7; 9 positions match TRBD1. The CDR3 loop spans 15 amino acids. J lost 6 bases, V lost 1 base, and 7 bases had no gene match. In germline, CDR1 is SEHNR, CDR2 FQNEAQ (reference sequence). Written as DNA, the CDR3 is TGTGCCAGCAGCTTAGGAGGACAGGGGTCCCGCGAGCAGTACTTC. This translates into CASSLGGQGSREQYF.

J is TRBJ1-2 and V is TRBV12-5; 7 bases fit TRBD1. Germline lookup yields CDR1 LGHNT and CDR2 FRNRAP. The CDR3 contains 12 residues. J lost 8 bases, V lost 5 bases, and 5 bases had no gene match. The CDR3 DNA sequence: TGTGCTAGTGGTCTAGACAGGGTGGGCTACACCTTC. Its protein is CASGLDRVGYTF. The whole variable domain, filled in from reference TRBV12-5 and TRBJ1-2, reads DARVTQTPRHKVTEMGQEVTMRCQPILGHNTVFWYRQTMMQGLELLAYFRNRAPLDDSGMPKDRFSAEMPDATLATLKIQPSEPRDSAVYFCASGLDRVGYTFGSGTRLTVV.

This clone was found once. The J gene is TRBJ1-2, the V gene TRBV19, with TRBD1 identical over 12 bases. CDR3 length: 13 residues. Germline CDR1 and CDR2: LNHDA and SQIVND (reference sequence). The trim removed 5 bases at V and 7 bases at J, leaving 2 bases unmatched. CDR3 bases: TGTGCCAGTAGTGGGACAGGGGGCCGTGGCTACACCTTC. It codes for CASSGTGGRGYTF.

CDR3 nucleotides: TGTGCCAGCAGTTACCGCGCGGGGGGCTTGGGCTACACCTTC. Its protein product is CASSYRAGGLGYTF. The V call is TRBV6-5, the J call TRBJ1-2; D perhaps matches TRBD1 (6 bases). The CDR3 is 14 residues long. V was pared by 2 bases and J by 8 bases, with 15 bases between. The germline V gene has CDR1 MNHEY and CDR2 SVGAGI.

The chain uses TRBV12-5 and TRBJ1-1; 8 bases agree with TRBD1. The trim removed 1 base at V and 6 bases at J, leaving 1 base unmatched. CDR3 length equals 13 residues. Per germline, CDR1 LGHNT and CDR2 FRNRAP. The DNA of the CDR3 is TGTGCTAGTGGTTTGGGACAGGGGCCTGAAGCTTTCTTT. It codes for CASGLGQGPEAFF.

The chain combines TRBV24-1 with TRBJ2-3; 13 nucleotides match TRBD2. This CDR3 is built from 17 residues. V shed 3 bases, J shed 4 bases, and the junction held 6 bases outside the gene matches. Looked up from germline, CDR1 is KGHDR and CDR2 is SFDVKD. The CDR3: CATSDLRTSGSADTQYF. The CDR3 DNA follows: TGTGCCACCAGTGATCTTCGGACTAGCGGGAGTGCAGATACGCAGTATTTT.

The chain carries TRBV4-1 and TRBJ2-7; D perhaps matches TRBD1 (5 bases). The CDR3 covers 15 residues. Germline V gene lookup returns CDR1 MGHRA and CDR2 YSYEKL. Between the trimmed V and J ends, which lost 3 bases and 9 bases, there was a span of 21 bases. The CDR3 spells CASSQALTDSIWQYF. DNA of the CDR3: TGCGCCAGCAGCCAGGCCCTGACAGACAGTATATGGCAGTACTTC.

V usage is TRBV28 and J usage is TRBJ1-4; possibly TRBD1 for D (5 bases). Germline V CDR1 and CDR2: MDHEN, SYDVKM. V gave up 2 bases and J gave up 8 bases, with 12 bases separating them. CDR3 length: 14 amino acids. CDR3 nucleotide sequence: TGTGCCAGCAGTTTAAGGGGAAAGGGAGAAAAACTGTTTTTT. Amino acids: CASSLRGKGEKLFF.

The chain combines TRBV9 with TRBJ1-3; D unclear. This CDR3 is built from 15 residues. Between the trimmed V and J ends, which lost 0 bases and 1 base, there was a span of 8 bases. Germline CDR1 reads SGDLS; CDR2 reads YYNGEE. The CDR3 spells CASSVGVLSGNTIYF. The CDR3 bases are TGTGCCAGCAGCGTAGGAGTCTTGTCTGGAAACACCATATATTTT.

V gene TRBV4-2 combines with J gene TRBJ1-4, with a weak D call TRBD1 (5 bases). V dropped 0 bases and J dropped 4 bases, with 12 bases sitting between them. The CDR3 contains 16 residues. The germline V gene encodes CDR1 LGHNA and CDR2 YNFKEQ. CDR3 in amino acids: CASSQDRGGGNEKLFF. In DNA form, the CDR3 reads TGTGCCAGCAGCCAAGATCGTGGGGGAGGTAATGAAAAACTGTTTTTT.

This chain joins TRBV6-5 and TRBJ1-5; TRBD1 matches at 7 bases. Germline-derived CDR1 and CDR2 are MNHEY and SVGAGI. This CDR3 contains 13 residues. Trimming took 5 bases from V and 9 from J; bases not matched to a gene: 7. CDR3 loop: CASSRDWTGPQHF. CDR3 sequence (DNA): TGTGCCAGCAGTCGCGACTGGACAGGGCCCCAGCATTTT.

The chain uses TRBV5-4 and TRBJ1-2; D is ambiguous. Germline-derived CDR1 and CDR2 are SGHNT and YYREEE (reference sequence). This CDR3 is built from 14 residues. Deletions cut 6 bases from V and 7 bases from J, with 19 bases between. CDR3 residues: CASNAGSPRGGYTF. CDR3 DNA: TGTGCCAGCAACGCGGGGTCTCCCCGAGGTGGCTACACCTTC.

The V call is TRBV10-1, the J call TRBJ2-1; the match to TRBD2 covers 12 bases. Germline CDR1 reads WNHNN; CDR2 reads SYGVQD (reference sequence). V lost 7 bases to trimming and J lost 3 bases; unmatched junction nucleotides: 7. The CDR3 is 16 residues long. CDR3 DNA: TGCGCCAGCAATGACTCGGGACTAGCGGGCTACAATGAGCAGTTCTTC. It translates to CASNDSGLAGYNEQFF.

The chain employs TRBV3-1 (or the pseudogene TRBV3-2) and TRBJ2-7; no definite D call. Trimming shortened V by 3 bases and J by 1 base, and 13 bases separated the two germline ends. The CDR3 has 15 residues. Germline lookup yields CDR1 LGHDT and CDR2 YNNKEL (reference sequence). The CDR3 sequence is CASSHGLTGSYEQYF. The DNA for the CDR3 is TGTGCCAGCAGCCACGGCCTTACCGGGTCCTACGAGCAGTACTTC.

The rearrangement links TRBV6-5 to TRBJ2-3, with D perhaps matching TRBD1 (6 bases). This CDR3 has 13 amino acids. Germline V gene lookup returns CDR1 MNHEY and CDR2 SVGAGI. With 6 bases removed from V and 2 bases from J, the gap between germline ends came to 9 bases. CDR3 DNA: TGTGCCAGCAGAGGGACATCCACAGATACGCAGTATTTT. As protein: CASRGTSTDTQYF.

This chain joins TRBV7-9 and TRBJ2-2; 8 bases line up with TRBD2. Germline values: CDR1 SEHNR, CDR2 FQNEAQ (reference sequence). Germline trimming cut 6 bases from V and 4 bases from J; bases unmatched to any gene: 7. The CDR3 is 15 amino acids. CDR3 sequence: CASRQGLAGTGELFF. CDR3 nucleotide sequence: TGTGCCAGCAGACAAGGGCTAGCGGGCACCGGGGAGCTGTTTTTT.

In nucleotides, the CDR3 is TGTGCCAGCTCACCAAGGACAGGCAGTTCTAGCACAGATACGCAGTATTTT. This sequence encodes CASSPRTGSSSTDTQYF. The chain has TRBV18 and TRBJ2-3; 7 bases match TRBD1. Germline V gives CDR1 KGHSH, CDR2 LQKENI. The CDR3 contains 17 residues. V dropped 2 bases and J dropped 0; count of bases not matched to a gene: 8. Together with reference TRBV18 and TRBJ2-3, the CDR3 gives the full variable domain: NAGVMQNPRHLVRRRGQEARLRCSPMKGHSHVYWYRQLPEEGLKFMVYLQKENIIDESGMPKERFSAEFPKEGPSILRIQQVVRGDSAAYFCASSPRTGSSSTDTQYFGPGTRLTVL.

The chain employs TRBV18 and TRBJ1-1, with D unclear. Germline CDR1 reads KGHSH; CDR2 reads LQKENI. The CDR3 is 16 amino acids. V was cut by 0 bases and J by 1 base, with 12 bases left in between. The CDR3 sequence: CASSPPGGRGNTEAFF. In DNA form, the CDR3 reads TGTGCCAGCTCACCACCGGGCGGGCGCGGGAACACTGAAGCTTTCTTT.

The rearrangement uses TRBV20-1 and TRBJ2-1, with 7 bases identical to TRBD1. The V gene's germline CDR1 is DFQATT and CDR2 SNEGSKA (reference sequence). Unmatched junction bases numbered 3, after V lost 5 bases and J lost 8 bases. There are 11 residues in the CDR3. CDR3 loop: CSAGQVHEQFF. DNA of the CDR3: TGCAGTGCTGGACAGGTCCATGAGCAGTTCTTC.

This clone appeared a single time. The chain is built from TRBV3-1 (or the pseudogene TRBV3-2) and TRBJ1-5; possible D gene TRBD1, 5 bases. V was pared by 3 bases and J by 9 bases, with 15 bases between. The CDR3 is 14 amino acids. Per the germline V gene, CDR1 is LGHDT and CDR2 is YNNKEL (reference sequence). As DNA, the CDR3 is TGTGCCAGCAGCCAGGGGGGGTATTTTCGGCCCCAGCATTTT. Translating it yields CASSQGGYFRPQHF.

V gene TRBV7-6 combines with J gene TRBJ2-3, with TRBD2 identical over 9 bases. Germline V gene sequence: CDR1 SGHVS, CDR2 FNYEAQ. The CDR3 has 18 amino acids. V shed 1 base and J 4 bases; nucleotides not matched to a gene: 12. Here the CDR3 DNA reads TGTGCCAGCAGCTTAGGCGGCTGGGGTAGCGGGAGTGCAGATACGCAGTATTTT. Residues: CASSLGGWGSGSADTQYF.

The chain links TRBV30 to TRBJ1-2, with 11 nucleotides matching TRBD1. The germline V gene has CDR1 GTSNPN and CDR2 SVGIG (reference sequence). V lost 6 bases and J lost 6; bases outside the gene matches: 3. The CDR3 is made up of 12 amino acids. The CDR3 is CACSDRGHGYTF. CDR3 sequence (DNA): TGTGCCTGTTCGGACAGGGGGCATGGCTACACCTTC. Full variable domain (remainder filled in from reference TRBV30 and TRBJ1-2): SQTIHQWPATLVQPVGSPLSLECTVEGTSNPNLYWYRQAAGRGLQLLFYSVGIGQISSEVPQNLSASRPQDRQFILSSKKLLLSDSGFYLCACSDRGHGYTFGSGTRLTVV.